This TCR beta chain was observed in a study of T cell responses to AZD1222 COVID-19 vaccine. The study, taken as a whole, reports: Reportedly, nearly half of unique spike TCRs recognized epitopes outside B.1.351/B.1.1.7 mutations. Spike was spanned by vaccine-associated CD4 TCRs, with dominance at 160-218 and 743-854. At baseline, seropositivity was found in only six or seven AZD1222 recipients.

Libraries were prepared by immunoSEQ multiplex PCR; TCRdb keeps only in-frame clonotypes and omits some of them. Of 90,000 to 110,000 clones listed, 80% to 90% were seen once; the top ten hold roughly two fifths. Comment on this clone: What it binds is not known.

The CDR3 covers 15 residues. The germline CDR1 and CDR2 sequences are SGDLS and YYNGEE. The germline V and J ends were trimmed by 4 bases and 2 bases, with 15 bases remaining between them. The source of this sequence is an adult who received the AZD1222 COVID-19 vaccine. The sample was peripheral blood, taken 28 days after the second AZD1222 dose. This sequence joins TRBV9 and TRBJ1-1; possible D gene TRBD1, 6 bases. The CDR3 reads CASSPEGHSNTEAFF. The CDR3 nucleotides read TGTGCCAGCAGCCCCGAGGGACACTCAAACACTGAAGCTTTCTTT.